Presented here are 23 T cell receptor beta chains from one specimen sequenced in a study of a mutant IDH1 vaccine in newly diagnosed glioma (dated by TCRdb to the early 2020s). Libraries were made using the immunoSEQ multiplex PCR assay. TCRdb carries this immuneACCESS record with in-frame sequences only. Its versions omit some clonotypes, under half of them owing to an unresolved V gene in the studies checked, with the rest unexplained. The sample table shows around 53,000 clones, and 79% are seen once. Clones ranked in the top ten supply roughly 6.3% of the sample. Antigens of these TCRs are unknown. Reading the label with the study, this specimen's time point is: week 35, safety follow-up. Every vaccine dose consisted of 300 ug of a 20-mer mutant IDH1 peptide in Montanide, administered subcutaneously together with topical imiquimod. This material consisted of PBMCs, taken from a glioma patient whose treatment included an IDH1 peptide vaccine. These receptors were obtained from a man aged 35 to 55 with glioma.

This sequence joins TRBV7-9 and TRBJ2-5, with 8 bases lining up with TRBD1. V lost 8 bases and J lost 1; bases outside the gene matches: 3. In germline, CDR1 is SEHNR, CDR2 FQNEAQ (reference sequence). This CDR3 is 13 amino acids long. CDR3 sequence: CASSGQGQETQYF. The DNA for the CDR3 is TGTGCCAGCTCTGGACAGGGCCAAGAGACCCAGTACTTC.

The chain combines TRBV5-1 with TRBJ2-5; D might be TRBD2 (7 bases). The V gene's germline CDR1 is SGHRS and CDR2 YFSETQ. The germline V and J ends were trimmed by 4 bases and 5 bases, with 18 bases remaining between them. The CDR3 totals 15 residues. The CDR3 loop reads CASSPQRGGTETQYF. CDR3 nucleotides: TGCGCCAGCAGCCCACAAAGGGGGGGGACGGAGACCCAGTACTTC.

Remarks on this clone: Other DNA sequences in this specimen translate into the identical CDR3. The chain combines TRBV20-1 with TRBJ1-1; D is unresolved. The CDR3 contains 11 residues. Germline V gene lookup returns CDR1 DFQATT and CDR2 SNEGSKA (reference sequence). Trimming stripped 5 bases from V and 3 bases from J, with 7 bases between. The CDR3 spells CSAGRDTEAFF. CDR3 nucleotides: TGCAGTGCTGGGAGAGACACTGAAGCTTTCTTT.

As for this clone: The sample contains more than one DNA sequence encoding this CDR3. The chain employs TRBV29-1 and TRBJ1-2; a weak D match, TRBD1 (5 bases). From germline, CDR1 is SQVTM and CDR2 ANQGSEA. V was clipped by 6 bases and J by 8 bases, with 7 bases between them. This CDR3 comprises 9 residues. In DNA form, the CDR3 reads TGCAGCGTGGAGGGGGGCTACACCTTC. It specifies CSVEGGYTF.

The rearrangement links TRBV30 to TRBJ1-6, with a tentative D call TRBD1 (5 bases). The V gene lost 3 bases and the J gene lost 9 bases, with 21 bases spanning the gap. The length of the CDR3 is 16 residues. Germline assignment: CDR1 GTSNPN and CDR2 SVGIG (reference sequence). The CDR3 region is CAWRNKEGPRRSPLHF. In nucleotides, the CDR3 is TGTGCCTGGAGAAACAAGGAGGGACCTCGACGTTCACCCCTCCACTTT.

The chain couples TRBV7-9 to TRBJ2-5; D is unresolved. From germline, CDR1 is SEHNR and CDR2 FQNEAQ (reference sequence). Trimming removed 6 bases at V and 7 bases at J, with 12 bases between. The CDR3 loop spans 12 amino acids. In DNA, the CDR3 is TGTGCCAGCAGTAGGGTGGAAGGGACCCAGTACTTC. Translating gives CASSRVEGTQYF.

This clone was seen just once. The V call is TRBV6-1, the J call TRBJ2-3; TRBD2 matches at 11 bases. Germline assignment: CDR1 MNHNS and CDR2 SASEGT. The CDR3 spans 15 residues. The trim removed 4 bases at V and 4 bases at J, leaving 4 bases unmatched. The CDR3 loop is CASSGLAGRSDTQYF. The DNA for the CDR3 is TGTGCCAGCAGTGGACTAGCGGGGAGATCAGATACGCAGTATTTT.

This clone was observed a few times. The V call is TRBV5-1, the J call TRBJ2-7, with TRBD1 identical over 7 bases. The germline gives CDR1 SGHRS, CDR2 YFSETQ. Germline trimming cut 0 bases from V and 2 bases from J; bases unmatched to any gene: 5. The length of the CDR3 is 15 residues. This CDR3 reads CASSLGQGRAYEQYF. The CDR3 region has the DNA TGCGCCAGCAGCTTGGGACAGGGAAGGGCCTACGAGCAGTACTTC.

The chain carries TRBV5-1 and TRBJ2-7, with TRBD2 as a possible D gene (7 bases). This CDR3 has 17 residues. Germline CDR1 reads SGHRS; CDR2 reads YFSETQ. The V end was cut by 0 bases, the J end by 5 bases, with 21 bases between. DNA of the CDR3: TGCGCCAGCAGCTTGGCTTCGCGCGGGGGCCCTGGAGACGAGCAGTACTTC. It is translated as CASSLASRGGPGDEQYF.

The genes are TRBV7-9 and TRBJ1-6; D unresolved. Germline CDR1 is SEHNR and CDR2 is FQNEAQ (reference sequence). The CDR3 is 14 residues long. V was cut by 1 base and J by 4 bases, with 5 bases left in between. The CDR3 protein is CASSLDAYNSPLHF. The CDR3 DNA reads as TGTGCCAGCAGCTTAGACGCTTATAATTCACCCCTCCACTTT.

The CDR3 DNA is TGTGCCAGCAGTGGTCCGGGGGGGCAAGAGACCCAGTACTTC. Its protein product is CASSGPGGQETQYF. The V and J genes are TRBV6-1 and TRBJ2-5; 8 bases map to TRBD2. This CDR3 has 14 residues. Germline trimming cut 4 bases from V and 2 bases from J; bases unmatched to any gene: 3. CDR1 and CDR2 from the germline V gene are MNHNS and SASEGT.

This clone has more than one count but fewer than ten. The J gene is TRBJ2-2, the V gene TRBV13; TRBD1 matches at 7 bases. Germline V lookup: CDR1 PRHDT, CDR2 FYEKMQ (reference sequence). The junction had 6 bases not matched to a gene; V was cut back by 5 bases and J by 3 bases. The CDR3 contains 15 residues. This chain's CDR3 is CASSQVDRYTGELFF. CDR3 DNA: TGTGCCAGCAGCCAAGTGGACAGGTACACCGGGGAGCTGTTTTTT. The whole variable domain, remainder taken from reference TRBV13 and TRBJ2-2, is AAGVIQSPRHLIKEKRETATLKCYPIPRHDTVYWYQQGPGQDPQFLISFYEKMQSDKGSIPDRFSAQQFSDYHSELNMSSLELGDSALYFCASSQVDRYTGELFFGEGSRLTVL.

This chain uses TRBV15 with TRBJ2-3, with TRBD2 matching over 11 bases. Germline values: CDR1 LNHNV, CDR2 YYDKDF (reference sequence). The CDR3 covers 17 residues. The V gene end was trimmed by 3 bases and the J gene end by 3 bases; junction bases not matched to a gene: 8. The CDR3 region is CATSSSGGARVTDTQYF. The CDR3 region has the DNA TGTGCCACCAGCAGTAGCGGGGGGGCCCGGGTGACAGATACGCAGTATTTT.

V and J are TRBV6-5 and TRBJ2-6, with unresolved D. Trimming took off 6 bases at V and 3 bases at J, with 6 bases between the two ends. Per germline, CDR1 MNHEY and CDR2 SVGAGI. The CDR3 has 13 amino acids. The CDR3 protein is CASSSDGANVLTF. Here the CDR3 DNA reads TGTGCCAGCAGCTCCGATGGGGCCAACGTCCTGACTTTC.

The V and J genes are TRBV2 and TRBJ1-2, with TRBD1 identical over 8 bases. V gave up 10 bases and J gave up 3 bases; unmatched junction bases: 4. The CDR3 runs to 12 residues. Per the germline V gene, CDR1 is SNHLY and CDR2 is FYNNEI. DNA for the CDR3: TGTGCCATTGGACAGGGCCACTATGGCTACACCTTC. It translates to CAIGQGHYGYTF.

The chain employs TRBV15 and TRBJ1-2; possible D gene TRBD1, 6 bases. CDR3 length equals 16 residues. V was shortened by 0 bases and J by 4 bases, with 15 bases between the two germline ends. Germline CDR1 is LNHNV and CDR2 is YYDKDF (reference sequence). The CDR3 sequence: CATSRDLTTGAYGYTF. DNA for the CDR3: TGTGCCACCAGCAGAGATCTCACGACAGGAGCCTATGGCTACACCTTC.

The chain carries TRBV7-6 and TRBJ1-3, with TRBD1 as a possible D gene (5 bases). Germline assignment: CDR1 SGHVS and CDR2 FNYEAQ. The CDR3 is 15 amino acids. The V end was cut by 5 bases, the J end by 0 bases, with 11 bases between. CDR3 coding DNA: TGTGCCAGCAGCCGCCAGACAGTCTCTGGAAACACCATATATTTT. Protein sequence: CASSRQTVSGNTIYF.

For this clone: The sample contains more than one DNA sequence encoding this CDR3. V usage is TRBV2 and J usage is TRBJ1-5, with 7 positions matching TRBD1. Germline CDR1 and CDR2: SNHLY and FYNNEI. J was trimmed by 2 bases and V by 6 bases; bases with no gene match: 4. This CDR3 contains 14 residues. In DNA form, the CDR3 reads TGTGCCAGCAGCGACAGGGTCGGCAATCAGCCCCAGCATTTT. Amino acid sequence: CASSDRVGNQPQHF.

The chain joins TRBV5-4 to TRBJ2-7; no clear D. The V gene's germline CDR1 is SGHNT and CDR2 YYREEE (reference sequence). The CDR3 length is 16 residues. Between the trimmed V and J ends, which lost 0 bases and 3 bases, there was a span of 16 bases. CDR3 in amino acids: CASSLGSDQRLYEQYF. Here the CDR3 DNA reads TGTGCCAGCAGCTTGGGATCGGACCAACGACTCTACGAGCAGTACTTC.

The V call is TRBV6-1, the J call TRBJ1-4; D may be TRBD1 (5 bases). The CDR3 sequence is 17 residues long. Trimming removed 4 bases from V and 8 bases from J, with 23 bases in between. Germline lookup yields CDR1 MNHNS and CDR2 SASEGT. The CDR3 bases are TGTGCCAGCAGTGTATCGGCTCCACCGGAGGGGCTAGAAAAACTGTTTTTT. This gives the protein CASSVSAPPEGLEKLFF.

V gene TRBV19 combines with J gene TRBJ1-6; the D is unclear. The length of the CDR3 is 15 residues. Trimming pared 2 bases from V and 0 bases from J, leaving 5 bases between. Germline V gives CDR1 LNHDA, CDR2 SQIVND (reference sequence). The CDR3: CASSIMISYNSPLHF. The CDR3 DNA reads TGTGCCAGTAGTATAATGATCTCCTATAATTCACCCCTCCACTTT.

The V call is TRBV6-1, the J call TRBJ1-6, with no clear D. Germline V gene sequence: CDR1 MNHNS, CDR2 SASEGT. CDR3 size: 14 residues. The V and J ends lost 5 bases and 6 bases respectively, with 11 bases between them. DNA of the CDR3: TGTGCCAGCAGTACGTACATCCCTAATTCACCCCTCCACTTT. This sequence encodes CASSTYIPNSPLHF.

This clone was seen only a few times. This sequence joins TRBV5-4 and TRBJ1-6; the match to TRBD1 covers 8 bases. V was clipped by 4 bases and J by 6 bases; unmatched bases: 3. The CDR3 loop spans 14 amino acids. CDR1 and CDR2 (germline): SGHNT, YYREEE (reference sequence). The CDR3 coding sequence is TGTGCCAGCAGCCGGACAGGGTCTAATTCACCCCTCCACTTT. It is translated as CASSRTGSNSPLHF.